This entry lists 25 T cell receptor beta chains sequenced from one sample in a study of cytomegalovirus exposure and HLA in healthy donors. PCR was performed using 60 Vbeta and 13 Jbeta primers. Assay used: immunoSEQ multiplex PCR; TCRdb lists only in-frame clones, some missing. Of over 200,000 clones detected, roughly 82% appear once; the ten largest clones hold 5% to 6.5%. Material: PBMCs. These receptors were taken from a woman in her thirties or forties in good health and CMV-seropositive.

The rearrangement links TRBV12-5 to TRBJ1-1; tentatively, D is TRBD1 (5 bases). Germline V gene lookup returns CDR1 LGHNT and CDR2 FRNRAP. The CDR3 is 15 amino acids. V gave up 4 bases and J gave up 3 bases, with 15 bases separating them. The CDR3 here is CASGSSNRQDTEAFF. CDR3 DNA sequence: TGTGCTAGTGGTTCATCAAACAGGCAGGACACTGAAGCTTTCTTT.

The gene calls are TRBV4-1 and TRBJ2-2; 8 nucleotides line up with TRBD2. J was trimmed by 5 bases and V by 3 bases; bases with no gene match: 8. This CDR3 is 16 amino acids long. Per the germline V gene, CDR1 is MGHRA and CDR2 is YSYEKL. CDR3 in amino acids: CASSQGSGGPTGELFF. DNA of the CDR3: TGCGCCAGCAGCCAGGGGTCGGGGGGGCCAACCGGGGAGCTGTTTTTT.

V gene TRBV7-2 combines with J gene TRBJ2-3; a weak D match, TRBD2 (6 bases). This CDR3 spans 16 amino acids. Germline V gene data show CDR1 as SGHTA and CDR2 as FQGNSA. V was shortened by 3 bases and J by 1 base, with 14 bases between the two germline ends. The CDR3 loop reads CASSLGIAERTDTQYF. CDR3 in DNA: TGTGCCAGCAGCTTGGGGATAGCGGAACGCACAGATACGCAGTATTTT.

V gene TRBV30 combines with J gene TRBJ1-4, with D perhaps matching TRBD1 (6 bases). The CDR3 is 14 residues long. Trimming shortened V by 4 bases and J by 5 bases, and 14 bases separated the two germline ends. The germline CDR1 and CDR2 sequences are GTSNPN and SVGIG (reference sequence). The CDR3 protein is CAWTGGLYNEKLFF. CDR3 in DNA: TGTGCCTGGACCGGGGGGCTTTACAATGAAAAACTGTTTTTT.

This sequence joins TRBV4-3 and TRBJ1-4, with no clear D. The length of the CDR3 is 15 residues. Trimming removed 2 bases at V and 0 bases at J, with 7 bases between. Germline V lookup: CDR1 LGHNA, CDR2 YSLEER. The CDR3 DNA follows: TGCGCCAGCAGCCAATCAGTTGCAACTAATGAAAAACTGTTTTTT. It codes for CASSQSVATNEKLFF.

V is TRBV19 and J is TRBJ2-3; tentatively, D is TRBD1 (6 bases). Germline values: CDR1 LNHDA, CDR2 SQIVND (reference sequence). V was cut by 1 base and J by 4 bases, with 18 bases left in between. The CDR3 contains 17 residues. The CDR3 DNA reads TGTGCCAGTAGTATAGCTGGGGGCTACATAGGCTCAGATACGCAGTATTTT. Translating gives CASSIAGGYIGSDTQYF.

The gene calls are TRBV12-5 and TRBJ2-7; the match to TRBD1 covers 8 bases. Germline V CDR1 and CDR2: LGHNT, FRNRAP. Trimming removed 0 bases from V and 2 bases from J; junction bases left unmatched: 6. The CDR3 is 16 residues long. The DNA of the CDR3 is TGTGCTAGTGGTTTGGTACCAGAGACAGGGGCCTACGAGCAGTACTTC. Translation gives CASGLVPETGAYEQYF.

The rearrangement uses TRBV27 and TRBJ2-7; 9 nucleotides align to TRBD1. Unmatched junction bases numbered 5, after V lost 8 bases and J lost 3 bases. Germline values: CDR1 MNHEY, CDR2 SMNVEV (reference sequence). This CDR3 is 13 amino acids long. This CDR3 is CASQGQGNYEQYF. Written as DNA, the CDR3 is TGTGCCAGCCAGGGACAGGGAAACTACGAGCAGTACTTC.

This clone was observed once. This chain joins TRBV27 and TRBJ2-1; TRBD2 matches at 14 bases. This CDR3 has 15 amino acids. Germline assignment: CDR1 MNHEY and CDR2 SMNVEV (reference sequence). The V gene end was trimmed by 6 bases and the J gene end by 9 bases; junction bases not matched to a gene: 7. The CDR3 reads CASSRGTSGSLEQFF. In DNA form, the CDR3 reads TGTGCCAGCAGCCGCGGGACTAGCGGGAGTCTTGAGCAGTTCTTC.

Remarks on this clone: Its ends do not fully match the called genes, so a read error is possible. The rearrangement uses TRBV7-2 and TRBJ2-3; a weak D match, TRBD2 (5 bases). The length of the CDR3 is 14 residues. CDR1 and CDR2 (germline): SGHTA, FQGNSA. The CDR3, as DNA: TGTGCCAGCAGCTTAGCACCGGGAACAGACACGCAGTATTTT. This codes for CASSLAPGTDTQYF. The full variable domain, rest sourced from reference TRBV7-2 and TRBJ2-3, is GAGVSQSPSNKVTEKGKDVELRCDPISGHTALYWYRQSLGQGLEFLIYFQGNSAPDKSGLPSDRFSAERTGGSVSTLTIQRTQQEDSAVYLCASSLAPGTDTQYFGPGTRLTVL.

The V gene is TRBV30, the J gene TRBJ1-2, with 8 bases that match TRBD1. The V gene end was trimmed by 0 bases and the J gene end by 6 bases; junction bases not matched to a gene: 9. CDR1 and CDR2 (germline): GTSNPN, SVGIG (reference sequence). CDR3 size: 15 residues. DNA for the CDR3: TGTGCCTGGAGTGTACCCGCAGGGGGCGCGGATGGCTACACCTTC. Its protein product is CAWSVPAGGADGYTF.

The V and J genes are TRBV5-4 and TRBJ1-6; D call uncertain. The CDR3 has 17 residues. CDR1 SGHNT and CDR2 YYREEE come from the germline V gene (reference sequence). V lost 0 bases, J lost 0 bases, and 10 bases lay in between. The CDR3 DNA reads as TGTGCCAGCAGCTTGGAGAGGAGTAGCTCCTATAATTCACCCCTCCACTTT. Its protein product is CASSLERSSSYNSPLHF.

The chain is built from TRBV11-3 and TRBJ2-7, with TRBD2 matching 7 bases. The CDR3 length is 15 residues. CDR1 is SGHNT, CDR2 YENEEA, per germline. Losses at the gene ends were 2 bases for V and 2 bases for J; bases not matched to a gene: 6. CDR3 in amino acids: CASSLSSGSTYEQYF. The CDR3 DNA follows: TGTGCCAGCAGCTTATCTAGCGGATCCACCTACGAGCAGTACTTC.

This clone was seen a few times. This rearrangement joins TRBV7-9 to TRBJ1-2; the match to TRBD1 covers 10 bases. Germline V CDR1 and CDR2: SEHNR, FQNEAQ (reference sequence). The CDR3 loop spans 14 amino acids. V lost 1 base and J lost 4; bases outside the gene matches: 0. Here the CDR3 reads CASSLGQGAYGYTF. The CDR3, as DNA: TGTGCCAGCAGCTTAGGACAGGGGGCCTATGGCTACACCTTC.

V gene TRBV14 combines with J gene TRBJ2-3; 7 bases are a match to TRBD2. V shed 5 bases, J shed 0 bases, and the junction held 5 bases outside the gene matches. This CDR3 contains 15 residues. Per the germline V gene, CDR1 is SGHDN and CDR2 is FVKESK. The chain's CDR3 is CASSSLAASTDTQYF. CDR3 nucleotides: TGTGCCAGCAGCTCCCTAGCGGCTAGCACAGATACGCAGTATTTT.

V gene TRBV7-2 combines with J gene TRBJ2-7; 7 bases align to TRBD1. The CDR3 length is 15 residues. Germline CDR1 reads SGHTA; CDR2 reads FQGNSA. Unmatched junction bases numbered 3, after V lost 1 base and J lost 0 bases. CDR3 bases: TGTGCCAGCAGCTTAGGACAGGGTAGCTCCTACGAGCAGTACTTC. This sequence encodes CASSLGQGSSYEQYF.

The chain carries TRBV5-5 and TRBJ1-2; perhaps TRBD1 as D (5 bases). This CDR3 has 15 residues. Deletions cut 3 bases from V and 4 bases from J, with 16 bases between. Per the germline V gene, CDR1 is SGHKS and CDR2 is YYEKEE (reference sequence). The CDR3 DNA reads TGTGCCAGCAGCTGGGCTGCGGGGGAAGGCTATGGCTACACCTTC. Translated, it gives CASSWAAGEGYGYTF.

The CDR3, as DNA: TGTGCCAGCAGCACTGGACTAGCGGGAGGGGATAGCTCCTACGAGCAGTACTTC. It yields the protein CASSTGLAGGDSSYEQYF. The chain links TRBV7-9 to TRBJ2-7, with 15 nucleotides matching TRBD2. The CDR3 extends over 18 amino acids. Germline V CDR1 and CDR2: SEHNR, FQNEAQ (reference sequence). Trimming took 5 bases from V and 0 from J; bases not matched to a gene: 8.

The chain employs TRBV2 and TRBJ2-7, with 11 bases aligning to TRBD2. The CDR3 contains 15 residues. The germline V gene encodes CDR1 SNHLY and CDR2 FYNNEI. V was clipped by 6 bases and J by 0 bases; unmatched bases: 4. CDR3 coding DNA: TGTGCCAGCAGGACGGGACTAGCGGCCTCCTACGAGCAGTACTTC. It codes for CASRTGLAASYEQYF.

The chain carries TRBV5-1 and TRBJ1-3, with a possible D match to TRBD1 (5 bases). The CDR3 loop spans 16 amino acids. Per germline, CDR1 SGHRS and CDR2 YFSETQ. Trimming took off 5 bases at V and 2 bases at J, with 17 bases between the two ends. In DNA, the CDR3 is TGCGCCAGCAGTAGGGGTCCAGGCGTGGCTGGAAACACCATATATTTT. It yields the protein CASSRGPGVAGNTIYF.

This clone was seen just once. V and J are TRBV19 and TRBJ2-3, with unresolved D. Germline V gene lookup returns CDR1 LNHDA and CDR2 SQIVND (reference sequence). CDR3 length: 15 amino acids. Trimming took 3 bases from V and 5 from J, leaving 15 bases between them. CDR3 region: CASSIRSPPRDTQYF. The DNA for the CDR3 is TGTGCCAGTAGTATTCGTTCCCCCCCTCGAGATACGCAGTATTTT.

The chain joins TRBV7-9 to TRBJ2-4; weak D call: TRBD1 (6 bases). CDR1 is SEHNR and CDR2 is FQNEAQ in the germline V gene (reference sequence). Trimming left V 5 bases short and J 15 bases short, with 20 bases between. This CDR3 has 13 amino acids. CDR3 residues: CASSPPGDPRGYF. In DNA, the CDR3 is TGTGCCAGCAGCCCCCCCGGGGACCCCAGGGGGTACTTC.

The chain carries TRBV4-1 and TRBJ2-5; 7 positions match TRBD2. Germline V CDR1 and CDR2: MGHRA, YSYEKL. The CDR3 loop spans 13 amino acids. With 1 base clipped from V and 14 bases from J, the junction kept 10 bases outside the gene matches. CDR3 in amino acids: CASSQAGGRGDYF. The DNA for the CDR3 is TGCGCCAGCAGCCAAGCTGGGGGACGGGGGGATTACTTC.

The chain joins TRBV10-3 to TRBJ1-3; D is possibly TRBD1 (5 bases). This CDR3 is 17 amino acids long. Trimming stripped 4 bases from V and 0 bases from J, with 16 bases between. CDR1 is ENHRY and CDR2 is SYGVKD in the germline V gene. The CDR3 protein is CAISAGGTGLSGNTIYF. The CDR3, as DNA: TGTGCCATCAGTGCGGGGGGGACGGGTCTCTCTGGAAACACCATATATTTT.

The chain is built from TRBV6-6 and TRBJ2-5; 7 bases match TRBD1. The CDR3 has 15 residues. The junction had 12 bases not matched to a gene; V was cut back by 7 bases and J by 4 bases. Looked up from germline, CDR1 is MNHNY and CDR2 is SVGAGI (reference sequence). In DNA, the CDR3 is TGTGCCAGCACCAACGGAGACAGGGTAGGAGAGACCCAGTACTTC. Amino acid sequence: CASTNGDRVGETQYF.